This passage covers 26 T cell receptor beta chains from one sample sequenced in a study of blood T cell repertoires in COVID-19. Data came from immunoSEQ multiplex PCR; TCRdb stores just in-frame clones and leaves some out. Here the sample spans around 57,000 clones, around four fifths being singletons. The sequencing sample was made of peripheral blood. The receptors were gathered from a woman between 70 and 85 years old with acute or convalescent COVID-19.

This clone was found a few times. The genes are TRBV5-4 and TRBJ1-2; 9 bases align to TRBD1. The CDR3 extends over 15 amino acids. Germline values: CDR1 SGHNT, CDR2 YYREEE (reference sequence). The V segment lost 4 bases and the J segment 3 bases; nucleotides outside the gene matches: 7. The CDR3 nucleotides are TGTGCCAGCAGCGATTGGGACAGGGACTACTATGGCTACACCTTC. This sequence encodes CASSDWDRDYYGYTF. Together with reference TRBV5-4 and TRBJ1-2, the CDR3 gives the full variable domain: ETGVTQSPTHLIKTRGQQVTLRCSSQSGHNTVSWYQQALGQGPQFIFQYYREEENGRGNFPPRFSGLQFPNYSSELNVNALELDDSALYLCASSDWDRDYYGYTFGSGTRLTVV.

This clone was seen more than once but under ten times. The chain employs TRBV2 and TRBJ1-2; TRBD1 might be the D (5 bases). Per the germline V gene, CDR1 is SNHLY and CDR2 is FYNNEI. V lost 3 bases and J lost 6, with 8 bases in between. The CDR3 extends over 12 amino acids. CDR3 region: CASSDGTDGYTF. CDR3 DNA: TGTGCCAGCAGTGACGGGACTGATGGCTACACCTTC. Supplemented by reference TRBV2 and TRBJ1-2, the full variable domain reads EPEVTQTPSHQVTQMGQEVILRCVPISNHLYFYWYRQILGQKVEFLVSFYNNEISEKSEIFDDQFSVERPDGSNFTLKIRSTKLEDSAMYFCASSDGTDGYTFGSGTRLTVV.

The chain recombines TRBV12-3 or TRBV12-4 with TRBJ1-1; the D is unclear. The CDR3 extends over 12 amino acids. V lost 6 bases and J 8 bases, leaving 13 bases between the germline ends. The DNA of the CDR3 is TGTGCCAGCAGAGAACAGCGGGTGGAAGCTTTCTTT. Amino acids: CASREQRVEAFF.

The V and J genes are TRBV30 and TRBJ1-2, with 9 bases lining up with TRBD1. The germline V gene encodes CDR1 GTSNPN and CDR2 SVGIG (reference sequence). J gave up 4 bases and V 5 bases, and 8 bases lay outside the gene matches. The CDR3 runs to 14 residues. CDR3 sequence reads: CAWEQGARVYGYTF. CDR3 nucleotide sequence: TGTGCCTGGGAACAGGGGGCCAGGGTCTATGGCTACACCTTC.

This chain links TRBV5-1 with TRBJ2-6; 11 bases are shared with TRBD1. Trimming took 4 bases from V and 0 from J; bases not matched to a gene: 3. This CDR3 has 17 residues. The germline V gene encodes CDR1 SGHRS and CDR2 YFSETQ. The CDR3 is CASSAGTGGSGANVLTF. The CDR3 nucleotides are TGCGCCAGCAGCGCCGGGACAGGGGGCTCTGGGGCCAACGTCCTGACTTTC. Using reference TRBV5-1 and TRBJ2-6 for the parts outside the CDR3, the full variable domain is KAGVTQTPRYLIKTRGQQVTLSCSPISGHRSVSWYQQTPGQGLQFLFEYFSETQRNKGNFPGRFSGRQFSNSRSEMNVSTLELGDSALYLCASSAGTGGSGANVLTFGAGSRLTVL.

The V gene is TRBV5-1, the J gene TRBJ2-1, with TRBD2 matching 8 bases. Germline lookup yields CDR1 SGHRS and CDR2 YFSETQ. This CDR3 is 15 amino acids long. Germline trimming cut 4 bases from V and 10 bases from J; bases unmatched to any gene: 13. The CDR3 DNA follows: TGCGCCAGCAGCCCGGGGGGGACTACCCTCCCAGAGCAGTTCTTC. It is translated as CASSPGGTTLPEQFF.

This clone was detected only once. The chain is built from TRBV28 and TRBJ2-7, with 12 positions matching TRBD1. The ends lost 5 bases at V and 6 bases at J; junction bases unmatched: 8. Germline CDR1 reads MDHEN; CDR2 reads SYDVKM. The CDR3 spans 15 residues. The CDR3 DNA reads as TGTGCCAGCAGTCAGGGTGGGACAGGGGGCGCCGAGCAGTACTTC. Translation: CASSQGGTGGAEQYF.

A single count supports this clone. The chain recombines TRBV24-1 with TRBJ2-7; D possibly corresponds to TRBD1 (7 bases). V was clipped by 4 bases and J by 4 bases, with 16 bases between them. Germline V CDR1 and CDR2: KGHDR, SFDVKD. This CDR3 is 15 amino acids long. The CDR3 nucleotides read TGTGCCACCAGTGACCCGAGGGCAGGGGGGTACGAGCAGTACTTC. Translated: CATSDPRAGGYEQYF.

The count of this clone is one. The rearrangement links TRBV19 to TRBJ2-1; TRBD2 matches 9 bases. J lost 4 bases, V lost 4 bases, and 8 bases had no gene match. The germline gives CDR1 LNHDA, CDR2 SQIVND (reference sequence). This CDR3 has 16 residues. The CDR3 coding sequence is TGTGCCAGTAGTACGGCTAGCGGGGCACTTTACAATGAGCAGTTCTTC. Translating gives CASSTASGALYNEQFF. The whole variable domain, filled in from reference TRBV19 and TRBJ2-1, reads DGGITQSPKYLFRKEGQNVTLSCEQNLNHDAMYWYRQDPGQGLRLIYYSQIVNDFQKGDIAEGYSVSREKKESFPLTVTSAQKNPTAFYLCASSTASGALYNEQFFGPGTRLTVL.

The genes are TRBV2 and TRBJ1-2; 7 bases agree with TRBD1. The V gene end was trimmed by 6 bases and the J gene end by 5 bases; junction bases not matched to a gene: 6. The CDR3 sequence is 13 residues long. The V gene's germline CDR1 is SNHLY and CDR2 FYNNEI. This CDR3 is CASSPGQVYGYTF. The CDR3 region has the DNA TGTGCCAGCAGCCCTGGACAGGTATATGGCTACACCTTC.

The chain links TRBV29-1 to TRBJ1-2, with 12 bases fitting TRBD1. Trimming cost V 5 bases and J 4 bases; bases outside gene matches: 8. Germline assignment: CDR1 SQVTM and CDR2 ANQGSEA. The CDR3 length is 15 residues. The CDR3 bases are TGCAGCGTTTCGCTCGGGGGACAGGGGGCCTATGGCTACACCTTC. It specifies CSVSLGGQGAYGYTF.

This clone turned up a few times. The chain joins TRBV5-8 to TRBJ1-1, with a tentative D call TRBD1 (6 bases). This CDR3 has 12 amino acids. CDR1 is SGHTS, CDR2 YDEGEE, per germline. V lost 4 bases to trimming and J lost 11 bases, with 15 bases between them. This CDR3 reads CASSRTGFGAFF. The CDR3 bases are TGTGCCAGCAGCCGAACAGGGTTCGGGGCTTTCTTT.

J is TRBJ2-2 and V is TRBV5-5, with TRBD1 matching 12 bases. The germline V gene has CDR1 SGHKS and CDR2 YYEKEE (reference sequence). With 0 bases clipped from V and 6 bases from J, the junction kept 3 bases outside the gene matches. The CDR3 consists of 16 residues. The CDR3 loop is CASSLAGQGAAGELFF. CDR3 in DNA: TGTGCCAGCAGCTTGGCGGGACAGGGGGCCGCCGGGGAGCTGTTTTTT. Looking up the rest from reference TRBV5-5 and TRBJ2-2 gives the full variable domain: DAGVTQSPTHLIKTRGQQVTLRCSPISGHKSVSWYQQVLGQGPQFIFQYYEKEERGRGNFPDRFSARQFPNYSSELNVNALLLGDSALYLCASSLAGQGAAGELFFGEGSRLTVL.

This clone is a singleton in its sample. The V gene is TRBV5-4, the J gene TRBJ2-3; 9 bases map to TRBD2. Trimming removed 4 bases from V and 1 base from J; junction bases left unmatched: 10. The CDR3 runs to 17 residues. Germline CDR1 reads SGHNT; CDR2 reads YYREEE (reference sequence). The CDR3 DNA follows: TGTGCCAGCAGCCAGGGTGGCGGGGGGGCCGGCACAGATACGCAGTATTTT. Translated, it gives CASSQGGGGAGTDTQYF. Full variable domain (missing parts from reference TRBV5-4 and TRBJ2-3): ETGVTQSPTHLIKTRGQQVTLRCSSQSGHNTVSWYQQALGQGPQFIFQYYREEENGRGNFPPRFSGLQFPNYSSELNVNALELDDSALYLCASSQGGGGAGTDTQYFGPGTRLTVL.

The V gene is TRBV14, the J gene TRBJ2-7; TRBD1 aligns across 7 bases. With 3 bases clipped from V and 7 bases from J, the junction kept 6 bases outside the gene matches. Germline CDR1 is SGHDN and CDR2 is FVKESK. This CDR3 region has 13 residues. CDR3 sequence: CASSQRQGWEQYF. CDR3 sequence (DNA): TGTGCCAGCAGCCAGCGACAGGGATGGGAGCAGTACTTC.

The rearrangement joins TRBV14 to TRBJ2-3; 9 bases are shared with TRBD2. The CDR3 extends over 15 amino acids. The trim removed 6 bases at V and 2 bases at J, leaving 6 bases unmatched. The germline CDR1 and CDR2 sequences are SGHDN and FVKESK. The CDR3 is CASRASGDHTDTQYF. The CDR3 DNA sequence: TGTGCCAGCAGAGCTAGCGGGGACCACACAGATACGCAGTATTTT.

The chain combines TRBV2 with TRBJ2-3, with D tentatively TRBD2 (6 bases). CDR1 is SNHLY and CDR2 is FYNNEI in the germline V gene. Deletions cut 4 bases from V and 6 bases from J, with 14 bases between. The CDR3 length is 14 residues. CDR3 amino acids: CASSGGVGGDTQYF. The CDR3 region has the DNA TGTGCCAGCAGTGGGGGTGTTGGAGGGGATACGCAGTATTTT.

The V gene is TRBV5-1, the J gene TRBJ2-5, with TRBD2 identical over 10 bases. The CDR3 loop spans 15 amino acids. V was pared by 5 bases and J by 2 bases, with 6 bases of the junction left unmatched. The germline V gene encodes CDR1 SGHRS and CDR2 YFSETQ. CDR3 nucleotide sequence: TGCGCCAGCAGTTCTATAGCGGGGGGTCAAGAGACCCAGTACTTC. This sequence encodes CASSSIAGGQETQYF.

The chain is built from TRBV5-6 and TRBJ1-2; 8 bases agree with TRBD1. Germline CDR1 and CDR2: SGHDT and YYEEEE. V lost 3 bases to trimming and J lost 2 bases; unmatched junction nucleotides: 15. This CDR3 comprises 18 residues. CDR3 DNA: TGTGCCAGCAGCTCACAACGACAGGGGTTCGGTCGGAACTATGGCTACACCTTC. This codes for CASSSQRQGFGRNYGYTF.

This sequence joins TRBV5-5 and TRBJ2-7, with D hard to call. The CDR3 has 13 amino acids. Germline CDR1 reads SGHKS; CDR2 reads YYEKEE (reference sequence). V dropped 1 base and J dropped 0 bases, with 5 bases sitting between them. DNA for the CDR3: TGTGCCAGCAGCTTGACATCCTCCTACGAGCAGTACTTC. Translation gives CASSLTSSYEQYF.

This clone was recorded a few times. The chain uses TRBV6-1 and TRBJ1-2, with TRBD1 as a possible D gene (5 bases). CDR1 and CDR2 (germline): MNHNS, SASEGT. This CDR3 has 13 residues. V shed 2 bases and J shed 2 bases, with 6 bases lying between them. The CDR3 spells CASSEQGNYGYTF. DNA for the CDR3: TGTGCCAGCAGTGAACAGGGAAACTATGGCTACACCTTC.

The CDR3 nucleotides are TGTGCCAGCAGCGCGGGGGTGGGGGGCAATCAGCCCCAGCATTTT. Residues: CASSAGVGGNQPQHF. The chain uses TRBV5-4 and TRBJ1-5; D is perhaps TRBD1 (5 bases). Germline V lookup: CDR1 SGHNT, CDR2 YYREEE (reference sequence). The CDR3 totals 15 residues. V was shortened by 4 bases and J by 2 bases, with 13 bases between the two germline ends. Filled out from reference TRBV5-4 and TRBJ1-5, the complete variable domain reads ETGVTQSPTHLIKTRGQQVTLRCSSQSGHNTVSWYQQALGQGPQFIFQYYREEENGRGNFPPRFSGLQFPNYSSELNVNALELDDSALYLCASSAGVGGNQPQHFGDGTRLSIL.

In this sample, this clone turned up many times. The chain recombines TRBV5-1 with TRBJ2-5; TRBD2 aligns across 8 bases. From germline, CDR1 is SGHRS and CDR2 YFSETQ. J lost 2 bases, V lost 1 base, and 7 bases had no gene match. This CDR3 has 16 residues. The CDR3 sequence: CASSLRGGGTQETQYF. CDR3 nucleotide sequence: TGCGCCAGCAGCTTGCGTGGCGGGGGGACTCAAGAGACCCAGTACTTC.

The chain combines TRBV5-6 with TRBJ2-5; 7 bases are a match to TRBD2. The germline V gene encodes CDR1 SGHDT and CDR2 YYEEEE. V shed 4 bases, J shed 5 bases, and the junction held 11 bases outside the gene matches. The CDR3 contains 15 residues. The chain's CDR3 is CASSQLAFGAETQYF. DNA of the CDR3: TGTGCCAGCAGCCAACTAGCGTTCGGGGCGGAGACCCAGTACTTC.

This sequence joins TRBV15 and TRBJ2-4; D ambiguous. The germline gives CDR1 LNHNV, CDR2 YYDKDF (reference sequence). V lost 0 bases to trimming and J lost 1 base, with 7 bases between them. This CDR3 is built from 15 residues. CDR3 region: CATSREGSAKNIQYF. The CDR3 DNA follows: TGTGCCACCAGCAGAGAGGGCAGCGCCAAAAACATTCAGTACTTC.

V usage is TRBV24-1 and J usage is TRBJ1-2; tentative D call: TRBD1 (6 bases). The CDR3 is 16 amino acids. Between the trimmed V and J ends, which lost 4 bases and 0 bases, there was a span of 14 bases. CDR1 is KGHDR, CDR2 SFDVKD, per germline. The CDR3 protein is CATSEPSGAPNYGYTF. The DNA of the CDR3 is TGTGCCACCAGTGAGCCGTCAGGGGCGCCTAACTATGGCTACACCTTC.